This TCR beta chain was captured by sequencing in a study of shared clonotypes between healthy human individuals. TCRdb keeps only in-frame clones here, not all; method: immunoSEQ multiplex PCR. This table has about 2.4 million clones, approximately 90% appearing once. Note on this clone: As yet, its antigen is unknown.

The study, taken as a whole, reports: What rarefaction showed was incomplete sorted-subset sequencing despite large depth.

The germline V gene encodes CDR1 MGHRA and CDR2 YSYEKL. CDR3 size: 15 residues. J gave up 7 bases and V 2 bases, and 9 bases lay outside the gene matches. This TCR was sampled from a man between 18 and 29 years old in good health. Source material: naive CD4+ T cells sorted from blood. Subset reported: CD45RA+ positively selected. The V gene is TRBV4-1, the J gene TRBJ1-2, with 8 nucleotides matching TRBD1. The CDR3: CASSQLTGAAFGYTF. CDR3 nucleotide sequence: TGCGCCAGCAGCCAATTGACAGGGGCAGCGTTTGGCTACACCTTC.